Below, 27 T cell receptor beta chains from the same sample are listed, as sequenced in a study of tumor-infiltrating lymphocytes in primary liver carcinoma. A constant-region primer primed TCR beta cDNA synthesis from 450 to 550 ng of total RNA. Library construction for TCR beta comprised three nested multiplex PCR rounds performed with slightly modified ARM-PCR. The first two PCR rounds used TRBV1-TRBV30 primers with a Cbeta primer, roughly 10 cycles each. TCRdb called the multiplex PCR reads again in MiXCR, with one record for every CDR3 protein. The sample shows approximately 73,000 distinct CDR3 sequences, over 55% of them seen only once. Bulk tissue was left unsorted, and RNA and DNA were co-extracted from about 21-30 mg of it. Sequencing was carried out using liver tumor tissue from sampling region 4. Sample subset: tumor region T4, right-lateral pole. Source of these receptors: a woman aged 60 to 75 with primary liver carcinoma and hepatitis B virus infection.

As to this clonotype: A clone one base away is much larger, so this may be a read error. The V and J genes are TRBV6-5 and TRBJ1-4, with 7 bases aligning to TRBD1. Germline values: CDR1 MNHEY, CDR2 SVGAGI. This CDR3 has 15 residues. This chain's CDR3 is CASSVKQGFSEKLVF. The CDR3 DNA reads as TGTGCCAGCAGTGTGAAACAGGGGTTTAGTGAAAAACTGGTTTTT.

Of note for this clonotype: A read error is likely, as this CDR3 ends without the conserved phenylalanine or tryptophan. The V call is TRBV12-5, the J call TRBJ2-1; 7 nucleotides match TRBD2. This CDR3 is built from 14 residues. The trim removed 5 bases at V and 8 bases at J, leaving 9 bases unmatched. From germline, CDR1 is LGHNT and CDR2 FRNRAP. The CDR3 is CASGTKRDKDEQFL. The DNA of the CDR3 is TGTGCTAGTGGTACAAAGCGGGATAAGGATGAGCAGTTCCTC.

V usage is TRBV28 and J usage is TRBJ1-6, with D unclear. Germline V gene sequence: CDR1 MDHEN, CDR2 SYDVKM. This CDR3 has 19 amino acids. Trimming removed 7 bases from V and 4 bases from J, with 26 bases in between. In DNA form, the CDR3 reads TGTGCCAGCACCATCTTAGCCAGGCCAGTAGGACCTTATAATTCACCCCTCCACTTT. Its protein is CASTILARPVGPYNSPLHF.

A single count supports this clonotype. The CDR3 nucleotides read TGTGCCAGCAGCCGACTAGTGCCGAGTGGGAGCACAGATACGCAGTATTTT. Residues: CASSRLVPSGSTDTQYF. The rearrangement links TRBV6-5 to TRBJ2-3; possible D gene TRBD2, 6 bases. The CDR3 covers 17 residues. V shed 6 bases and J shed 0 bases, with 19 bases lying between them. Germline V gives CDR1 MNHEY, CDR2 SVGAGI.

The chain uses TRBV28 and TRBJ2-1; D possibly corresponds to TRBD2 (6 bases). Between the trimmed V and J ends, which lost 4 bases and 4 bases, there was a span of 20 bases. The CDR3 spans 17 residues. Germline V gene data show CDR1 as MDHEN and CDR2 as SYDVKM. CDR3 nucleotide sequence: TGTGCCAGCAGTTCCGCCGAATGGCGGGATGCTTACAATGAGCAGTTCTTC. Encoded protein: CASSSAEWRDAYNEQFF.

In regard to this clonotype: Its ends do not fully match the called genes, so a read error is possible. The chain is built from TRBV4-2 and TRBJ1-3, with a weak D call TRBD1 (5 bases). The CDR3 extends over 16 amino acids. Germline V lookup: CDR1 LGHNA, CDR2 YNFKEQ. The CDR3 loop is CTSSQDEGDIGNTIYF. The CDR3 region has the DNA TGCACCAGCAGCCAAGATGAAGGGGATATTGGAAACACCATATATTTT.

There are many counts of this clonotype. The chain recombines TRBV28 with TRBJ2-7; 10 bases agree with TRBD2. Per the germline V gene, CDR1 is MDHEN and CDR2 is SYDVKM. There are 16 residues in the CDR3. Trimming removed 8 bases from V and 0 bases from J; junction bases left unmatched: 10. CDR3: CASPTGLAGDSYEQYF. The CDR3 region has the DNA TGTGCCAGCCCCACGGGGCTAGCGGGAGACTCCTACGAGCAGTACTTC.

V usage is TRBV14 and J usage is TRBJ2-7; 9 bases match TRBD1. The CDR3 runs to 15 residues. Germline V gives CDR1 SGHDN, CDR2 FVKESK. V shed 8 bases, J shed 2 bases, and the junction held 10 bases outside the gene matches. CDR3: CASRPRRTGAYEQYF. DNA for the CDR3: TGTGCCAGCCGCCCACGCCGGACAGGGGCCTACGAGCAGTACTTC.

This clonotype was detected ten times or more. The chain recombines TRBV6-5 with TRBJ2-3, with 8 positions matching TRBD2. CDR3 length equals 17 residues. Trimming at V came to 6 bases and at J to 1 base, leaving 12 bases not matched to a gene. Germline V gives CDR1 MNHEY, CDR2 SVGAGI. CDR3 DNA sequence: TGTGCCAGCAGCCGACTAGCGCCGAGTGGGGGCACAGATACGCAGTATTTT. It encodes CASSRLAPSGGTDTQYF.

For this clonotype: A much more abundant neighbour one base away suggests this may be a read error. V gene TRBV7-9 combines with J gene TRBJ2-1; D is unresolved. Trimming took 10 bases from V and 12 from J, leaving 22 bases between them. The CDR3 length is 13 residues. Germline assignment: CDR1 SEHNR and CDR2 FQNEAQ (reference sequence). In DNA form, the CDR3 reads TGTGCCAACAGAGAAACGCACTGGGGTCCGCAGTTCTTC. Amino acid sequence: CANRETHWGPQFF.

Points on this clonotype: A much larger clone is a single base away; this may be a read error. The CDR3 sequence is CASSSLTSDQEIQYF. The CDR3 DNA follows: TGTGCCAGCAGTTCATTGACTAGCGACCAAGAGATCCAGTACTTC. This chain connects TRBV28 to TRBJ2-5, with 8 bases fitting TRBD2. This CDR3 has 15 amino acids. Per the germline V gene, CDR1 is MDHEN and CDR2 is SYDVKM.

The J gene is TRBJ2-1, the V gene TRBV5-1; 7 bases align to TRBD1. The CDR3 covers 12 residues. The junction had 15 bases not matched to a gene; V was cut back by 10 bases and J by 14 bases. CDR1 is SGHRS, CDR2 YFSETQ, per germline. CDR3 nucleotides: TGCGCCGGTAGCCCAGTTGGAGACAGGGAGTTCTTC. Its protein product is CAGSPVGDREFF. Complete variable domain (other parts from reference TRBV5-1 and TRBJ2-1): KAGVTQTPRYLIKTRGQQVTLSCSPISGHRSVSWYQQTPGQGLQFLFEYFSETQRNKGNFPGRFSGRQFSNSRSEMNVSTLELGDSALYLCAGSPVGDREFFGPGTRLTVL.

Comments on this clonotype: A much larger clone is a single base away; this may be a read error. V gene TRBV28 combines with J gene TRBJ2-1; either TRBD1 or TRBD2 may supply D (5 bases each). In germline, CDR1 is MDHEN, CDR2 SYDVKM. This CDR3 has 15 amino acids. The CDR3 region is CASSSPLGASNEHFF. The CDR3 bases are TGTGCCAGCAGTTCCCCCCTCGGGGCAAGCAATGAGCACTTCTTC.

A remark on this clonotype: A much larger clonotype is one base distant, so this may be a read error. The chain's CDR3 is CASIRQRANHGYTF. The DNA for the CDR3 is TGTGCCAGCATAAGGCAGAGAGCTAACCATGGCTACACCTTC. This chain links TRBV28 with TRBJ1-2; D remains unclear. CDR3 length equals 14 residues. Germline loops: CDR1 MDHEN, CDR2 SYDVKM.

The CDR3 DNA follows: TGTGCCAGCTCACCACGGATTCAGAGGGCGGGCACTGAAGCTTTCTTT. The encoded protein is CASSPRIQRAGTEAFF. The chain uses TRBV18 and TRBJ1-1, with D hard to call. The germline CDR1 and CDR2 sequences are KGHSH and LQKENI. V lost 1 base and J lost 4, with 16 bases in between. CDR3 size: 16 residues.

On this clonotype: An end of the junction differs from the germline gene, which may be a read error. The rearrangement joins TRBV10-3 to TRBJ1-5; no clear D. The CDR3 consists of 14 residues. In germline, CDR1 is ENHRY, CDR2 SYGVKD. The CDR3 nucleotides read TGTGCCACCGGCCCAGGTGGTGGCAATCAGCCCCGGCATTTT. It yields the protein CATGPGGGNQPRHF.

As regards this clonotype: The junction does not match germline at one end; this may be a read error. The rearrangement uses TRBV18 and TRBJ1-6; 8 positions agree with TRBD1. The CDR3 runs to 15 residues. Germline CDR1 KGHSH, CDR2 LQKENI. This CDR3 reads CASSPHGQGGSPLLF. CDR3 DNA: TGTGCCAGCTCACCACATGGACAGGGAGGTTCACCCCTCCTCTTT.

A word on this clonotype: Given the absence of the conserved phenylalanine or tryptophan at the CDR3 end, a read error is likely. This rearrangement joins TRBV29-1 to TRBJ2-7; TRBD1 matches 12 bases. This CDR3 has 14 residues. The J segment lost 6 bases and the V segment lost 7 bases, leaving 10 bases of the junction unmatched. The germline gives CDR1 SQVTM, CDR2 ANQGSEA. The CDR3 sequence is CSARLGQGAGEQYL. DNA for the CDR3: TGCAGCGCCAGGTTGGGACAGGGGGCTGGCGAGCAGTACCTC.

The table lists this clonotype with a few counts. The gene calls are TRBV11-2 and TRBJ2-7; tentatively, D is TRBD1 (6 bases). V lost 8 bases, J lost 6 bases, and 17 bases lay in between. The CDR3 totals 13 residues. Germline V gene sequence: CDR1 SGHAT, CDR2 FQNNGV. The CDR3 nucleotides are TGTGCCAGCCCCCCTTCAGGGGCTAGCGAGCAGTACTTC. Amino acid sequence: CASPPSGASEQYF.

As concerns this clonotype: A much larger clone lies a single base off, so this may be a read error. As DNA, the CDR3 is TGTGCCAGCAGCCAATTCGAATCCCTATCCTACGAGCAGTACTTC. Protein sequence: CASSQFESLSYEQYF. The J gene is TRBJ2-7, the V gene TRBV14; D is unclear. The germline V and J ends were trimmed by 2 bases and 1 base, with 12 bases remaining between them. CDR1 is SGHDN and CDR2 is FVKESK in the germline V gene. This CDR3 has 15 residues.

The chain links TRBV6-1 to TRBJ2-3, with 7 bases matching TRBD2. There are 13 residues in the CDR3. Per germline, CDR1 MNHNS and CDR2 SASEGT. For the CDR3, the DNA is TGTACCACCAAAGCGGGGACCATAGATACGCAGTATTTT. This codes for CTTKAGTIDTQYF.

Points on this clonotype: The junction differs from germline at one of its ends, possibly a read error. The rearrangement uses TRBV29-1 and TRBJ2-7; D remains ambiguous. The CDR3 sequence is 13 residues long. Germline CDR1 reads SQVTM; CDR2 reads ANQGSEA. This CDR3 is CNVEFGHTYEQYF. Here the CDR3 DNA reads TGCAACGTTGAATTCGGTCACACCTACGAGCAGTACTTC.

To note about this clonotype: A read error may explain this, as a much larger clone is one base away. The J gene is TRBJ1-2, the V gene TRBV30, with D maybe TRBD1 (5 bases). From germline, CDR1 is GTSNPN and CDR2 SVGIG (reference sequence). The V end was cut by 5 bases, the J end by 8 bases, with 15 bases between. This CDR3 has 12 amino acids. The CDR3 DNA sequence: TGTGCCTGGGGTGCAGGGTATCAAGGCTACACCTTC. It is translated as CAWGAGYQGYTF.

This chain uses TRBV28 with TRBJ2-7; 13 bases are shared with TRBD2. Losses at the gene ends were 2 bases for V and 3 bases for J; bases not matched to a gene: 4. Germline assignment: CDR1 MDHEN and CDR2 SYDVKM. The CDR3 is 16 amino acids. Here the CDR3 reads CASSLPGTSGNYEQYF. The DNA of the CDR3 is TGTGCCAGCAGTTTACCTGGGACTAGCGGGAACTACGAGCAGTACTTC.

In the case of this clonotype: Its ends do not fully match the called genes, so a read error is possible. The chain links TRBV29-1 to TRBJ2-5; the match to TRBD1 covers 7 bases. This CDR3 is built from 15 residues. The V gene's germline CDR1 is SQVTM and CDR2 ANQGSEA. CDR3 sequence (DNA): TGCAGTGTTGGACGCCCGACAGGGTCCATTGAGACCCAGTACTTC. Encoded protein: CSVGRPTGSIETQYF.

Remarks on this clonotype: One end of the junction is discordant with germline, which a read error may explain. CDR3 in DNA: TGCGCCAGAAGCTTGGGGGGGACTGAAGCTTTCTTT. Translated: CARSLGGTEAFF. This sequence joins TRBV5-1 and TRBJ1-1, with D perhaps TRBD1 (5 bases). The CDR3 is 12 amino acids. Germline V gives CDR1 SGHRS, CDR2 YFSETQ.

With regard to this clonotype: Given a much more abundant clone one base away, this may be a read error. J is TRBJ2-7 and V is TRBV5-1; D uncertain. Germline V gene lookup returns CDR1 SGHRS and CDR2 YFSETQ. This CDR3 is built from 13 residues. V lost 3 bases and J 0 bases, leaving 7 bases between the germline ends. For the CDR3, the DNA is TGCGCCAGCAGCTCCGGGCTCTCCTACGAGCAGTACTTC. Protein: CASSSGLSYEQYF.